This is a list of T cell receptor beta chains from one sample in a study of T cell repertoires in cytomegalovirus infection. Their antigens are not known. One entry per CDR3 protein, called by TCRdb with MiXCR from the reads. Here the sample spans 50,000 to 65,000 distinct CDR3 sequences, 20% being singletons. The specimen comprised CD8+ T cells from cultured PBMCs, sampled from culture after CMV antigen stimulation. The receptor source for this set is a human donor in good health (CMV status not recorded). Some clones in this sample may be carry-over from other donors' samples. Each CDR3 is given with its conserved first and last residue. A D gene is named only where the DNA matches it firmly. Some rows have no size entry. The others give once, few or many, or a class for an expanded clone.

J gene | clone size | V gene | D gene | CDR3 DNA | CDR3 protein
TRBJ2-7 | - | TRBV5-6 | - | TGTGCCAGTGGGTGGCAGGAGGACCCCCTCGAGCAGTACTTC | CASGWQEDPLEQYF
TRBJ2-7 | few | TRBV12-3/TRBV12-4 | TRBD1 | TGTGCCAGCAGCCGGGACAGCTCCTACGAGCAGTACTTC | CASSRDSSYEQYF
TRBJ2-1 | few | TRBV7-8 | - | TGTGCCAGCAGCTCTTCCAATGAGCAGTTCTTC | CASSSSNEQFF
TRBJ2-1 | once | TRBV6-2/TRBV6-3 | - | TGTGCCAGCAGGATAGGGGGGAGTTACAATGAGCAGTTCTTC | CASRIGGSYNEQFF
TRBJ2-7 | - | TRBV6-2/TRBV6-3 | TRBD2 | TGTGCCAGCAGTCTCACTGGGACTAGCGATTCCTACGAGCAGTACTTC | CASSLTGTSDSYEQYF
TRBJ1-1 | - | TRBV7-9 | TRBD1 | TGTGCCAGCAGCTCAGGGGGCCGGGGGACCACTGAAGCTTTCTTT | CASSSGGRGTTEAFF
TRBJ1-5 | few | TRBV7-8 | - | TGTGCCAGCAGCCAATACGGGGGTCAGCCCCAGCATTTT | CASSQYGGQPQHF
TRBJ1-2 | few | TRBV7-9 | TRBD1 | TGTGCCAGCAGCCGGACAGGGGACCCCCTCAACTATGGCTACACCTTC | CASSRTGDPLNYGYTF
TRBJ1-1 | few | TRBV10-3 | - | TGTGCCATCAGTGATTCGAACACTGAAGCTTTCTTT | CAISDSNTEAFF
TRBJ2-1 | - | TRBV29-1 | - | TGCAGCGTTGAGTGGCTAGCGAGCAATGAGCAGTTCTTC | CSVEWLASNEQFF
TRBJ1-1 | many | TRBV7-2 | - | TGTGCCAGCAGCTTAGTCTCGGGGGCCACTGAAGCTTTCTTT | CASSLVSGATEAFF
TRBJ2-5 | few | TRBV12-3/TRBV12-4 | - | TGTGCCAGCAGTCTTGGACTGGAAGAGACCCAGTACTTC | CASSLGLEETQYF
TRBJ2-7 | few | TRBV7-2 | - | TGTGCCAGCAGTTTTGCCTACGAGCAGTACTTC | CASSFAYEQYF
TRBJ1-2 | - | TRBV27 | - | TGTGCCAGCAGTAGCCAGCCGGACTATGGCTACACCTTC | CASSSQPDYGYTF
TRBJ1-2 | - | TRBV7-9 | TRBD1 | TGTGCCGGATACAGGGGAGCATATGGCTACACCTTC | CAGYRGAYGYTF
TRBJ2-3 | - | TRBV24-1 | - | TGTGCCACCAGTGATCTCCGGGACACAGATACGCAGTATTTT | CATSDLRDTDTQYF
TRBJ2-7 | - | TRBV11-2 | - | TGTGCCAGCAGCCCCCGCTATGGGTACGAGCAGTACTTC | CASSPRYGYEQYF
TRBJ2-1 | many | TRBV12-3/TRBV12-4 | TRBD2 | TGTGCCAGCAGCCCTACCAGCGGGAAGGGGTACAATGAGCAGTTCTTC | CASSPTSGKGYNEQFF
TRBJ1-4 | - | TRBV2 | - | TGTGCCAGCAGTGAAGCCCGAGCAACTAATGAAAAACTGTTTTTT | CASSEARATNEKLFF
TRBJ1-2 | few | TRBV7-9 | TRBD1 | TGTGCCAGCAGCTACCCCGGGGGACAGGGTAGGGATGGCTACACCTTC | CASSYPGGQGRDGYTF
TRBJ1-5 | few | TRBV24-1 | - | TGTGCCACCAGTGATTCTCCTGGCAATCAGCCCCAGCATTTT | CATSDSPGNQPQHF
TRBJ1-1 | few | TRBV7-2 | - | TGTGCCAGCAGCTCATTCGTACGAACTGAAGCTTTCTTT | CASSSFVRTEAFF
TRBJ2-1 | few | TRBV7-2 | TRBD2 | TGTGCCAGCAGCTTGGGCAGACCGACTAGCCTTACCTACAATGAGCAGTTCTTC | CASSLGRPTSLTYNEQFF
TRBJ1-1 | - | TRBV6-6 | - | TGTGCCAACTCCCGGGATTCCTACACTGAAGCTTTCTTT | CANSRDSYTEAFF
TRBJ2-3 | many | TRBV6-5 | - | TGTGCCACCCGCGGCGAAAGAAGCACAGATACGCAGTATTTT | CATRGERSTDTQYF
TRBJ2-7 | few | TRBV4-3 | - | TGCGCCAGCAGCCCTCTACACGGGAAGAGATACGAGCAGTACTTC | CASSPLHGKRYEQYF
TRBJ1-1 | - | TRBV19 | - | TGTGCCAGTAGTATAGATGAAGCGAACACTGAAGCTTTCTTT | CASSIDEANTEAFF
TRBJ2-7 | - | TRBV6-2/TRBV6-3 | TRBD1 | TGTGCCAGCAGTTCCTTATACGGACAGGGGGCTTACGAGCAGTACTTC | CASSSLYGQGAYEQYF
TRBJ2-3 | few | TRBV7-8 | - | TGTGCCAGCAGCGTTGCACAGCTCACAGATACGCAGTATTTT | CASSVAQLTDTQYF
TRBJ2-1 | few | TRBV4-2 | - | TGTGCCAGCAGCCATTCCGGGACCAGCAGAGCCAATGAGCAGTTCTTC | CASSHSGTSRANEQFF
TRBJ1-5 | - | TRBV24-1 | - | TGTGCCACCAGTGATCCAACAGGAGCCCAGCCCCAGCATTTT | CATSDPTGAQPQHF
TRBJ2-3 | - | TRBV7-8 | TRBD2 | TGTGCCAGCAGCATTAGGGGTGAACTAGCGGGGGTGGGAGATACGCAGTATTTT | CASSIRGELAGVGDTQYF
TRBJ2-1 | few | TRBV4-2 | TRBD2 | TGTGCCAGCAGCACAAGGACTAGCGGGAGCGATGAGCAGTTCTTC | CASSTRTSGSDEQFF
TRBJ2-7 | few | TRBV6-5 | TRBD1 | TGTGCCAGCAGCCGGGGACAGGGGGGTCCCCACGAGCAGTACTTC | CASSRGQGGPHEQYF
TRBJ1-1 | - | TRBV12-3/TRBV12-4 | - | TGTGCCAGCAGTTTAAAAGGCAACACTGAAGCTTTCTTT | CASSLKGNTEAFF
TRBJ2-7 | - | TRBV11-2 | TRBD1 | TGTGCCAGCAGCCCTGGGACAGCTGTCTACGAGCAGTACTTC | CASSPGTAVYEQYF
TRBJ1-5 | - | TRBV12-3/TRBV12-4 | - | TGTGCCAGCAGTGATCGGACCGCTCAGCCCCAGCATTTT | CASSDRTAQPQHF
TRBJ1-1 | few | TRBV11-2 | TRBD1 | TGTGCCAGCAGCTTGACAGGGTCCATGAACACTGAAGCTTTCTTT | CASSLTGSMNTEAFF
TRBJ2-7 | - | TRBV12-3/TRBV12-4 | - | TGTGCCAGCAGTTTCGATTCAGGGGCGGGCGAGCAGTACTTC | CASSFDSGAGEQYF
TRBJ1-1 | - | TRBV27 | TRBD1 | TGTGCCAGCAGCGCCGGTCGGACAGGATACATGAACACTGAAGCTTTCTTT | CASSAGRTGYMNTEAFF
TRBJ1-5 | - | TRBV10-3 | - | TGTGCGAACCACGGGACACTAAATCAGCCCCAGCATTTT | CANHGTLNQPQHF
TRBJ2-7 | - | TRBV7-8 | TRBD2 | TGTGCCAGCGTTCCTAGCGGGAGTCTGGAAGAGCAGTACTTC | CASVPSGSLEEQYF
TRBJ2-3 | few | TRBV7-8 | - | TGTGCCAGCAGCACGCCCGAGAGAACAGATACGCAGTATTTT | CASSTPERTDTQYF
TRBJ2-7 | - | TRBV12-3/TRBV12-4 | TRBD1 | TGTGCCAGCAGGGGGACAGTCCGAAGCTCCTACGAGCAGTACTTC | CASRGTVRSSYEQYF
TRBJ2-7 | many | TRBV28 | TRBD1 | TGTGCCAGCAAAAAAGGGACAGGGGTCTACGAGCAGTACTTC | CASKKGTGVYEQYF